The present T cell receptor (beta chain) was sequenced within a study of blood T cell repertoires in COVID-19. Across the whole study: Spain, Italy and the United States supplied samples that represented acute and convalescent COVID-19.

This clone has more than one count but fewer than ten. In the original analysis: Reference gene primer amplification gave nucleated cell count estimates. Here immunoSEQ multiplex PCR was the method, and the copy in TCRdb shows in-frame clones only, minus some. Clonal size and the V and J genes are those of that table, whereas D and trimming came from the DNA. The profile shows about 45,000 clones, 60% to 80% of them singletons. Input material: peripheral blood. The sequence was obtained from a woman in her 70s with acute or convalescent COVID-19.

The CDR3 here is CATSRGLGGNGYTF. In DNA form, the CDR3 reads TGTGCCACCAGCAGAGGATTAGGAGGGAATGGCTACACCTTC. The chain has TRBV15 and TRBJ1-2; no clear D gene. Germline CDR1 and CDR2: LNHNV and YYDKDF (reference sequence). V gave up 1 base and J gave up 6 bases, with 12 bases separating them. This CDR3 is 14 amino acids long.